The present entry profiles one T cell receptor (beta chain) with its context. Its matching antigen is unknown. The sample holds other DNA sequences that translate to the same CDR3. This specimen belongs to a study of shared clonotypes between healthy human individuals. General study results and limits: Large depth notwithstanding, sorted-subset sequencing proved incomplete by rarefaction.

Under the authors' procedure: ImmunoSEQ only sent back junction sequences with no quality scores, so filtering was done differently. Sequenced by immunoSEQ multiplex PCR; TCRdb stores in-frame clones only, minus some. The DNA was the basis for D and trimming; V, J and clone size are from that table. This table holds millions of clones, over 85% found once. Germline lookup yields CDR1 MNHNY and CDR2 SVGAGI (reference sequence). After removal of 2 bases from V and 4 bases from J, the junction contained 4 bases not matched to a gene. This CDR3 has 14 amino acids. Input material: naive CD4+ T cells sorted from blood. As to subset: CD45RA+ positively selected. The sequence was collected from a man aged 18-30 years in good health. The gene calls are TRBV6-6 and TRBJ2-7; 8 nucleotides agree with TRBD2. CDR3 coding DNA: TGTGCCAGCAGTTACAGGAGCGGGAGTTACGAGCAGTACTTC. This codes for CASSYRSGSYEQYF.